This entry is about one TCR beta chain. The sample originates from a study of shared clonotypes between healthy human individuals. This CDR3 contains 19 residues. The V gene's germline CDR1 is SGHTA and CDR2 FQGTGA. The J segment lost 5 bases and the V segment lost 2 bases, leaving 15 bases of the junction unmatched. Study processing details: Junction-only sequences without quality scores came from ImmunoSEQ, so filtering differed. The assay was immunoSEQ multiplex PCR, and TCRdb's table has in-frame clones only and misses some. Clone size and V and J calls were adopted from that table, with D and trimming inferred from the DNA. The sample records 2 million to 2.5 million clones, approximately 96% being singletons. Every contributor of samples was a Caucasian grown-up residing in Nashville, Tennessee.

Sequencing was carried out using naive CD4+ T cells sorted from blood. Subset meaning: CD45RA+ positively selected. The genes are TRBV7-3 and TRBJ2-2; the match to TRBD1 covers 9 bases. This TCR came from a young man in good health. The CDR3 DNA follows: TGTGCCAGCAGCTTATCGGGACTAACACGGGACAGGGAGACCGGGGAGCTGTTTTTT. Translation gives CASSLSGLTRDRETGELFF.